The rows below give T cell receptor beta chains drawn from one sample of a study of blood T cells in healthy people across ages. TCRdb fed the 5' RACE reads into MiXCR, producing one record per CDR3 protein. Counted here are 790,000 or so distinct CDR3 sequences, about 56% occurring once; the ten biggest clones make up about a quarter. Sequences were obtained from blood. These receptors were collected from a man aged 40-55 years in good health. CDR3s include the opening cysteine and the closing phenylalanine or tryptophan. The order of the fields is J gene, D gene, clone size, V gene, CDR3 DNA, CDR3 protein. The D gene is left open where the match is weak. Size is stated for part of the rows, as once, few or many counts, or as a class when the clone is expanded.

TRBJ2-1,TRBD2,NA,TRBV20-1,TGCAGTGCCCCCGCCCCAGCGGGGACTGGTGAGCAGTTCTTC,CSAPAPAGTGEQFF
TRBJ1-6,NA,NA,TRBV7-2,TGTGCCAGCAGCTTAGAGGTGGGGTCCTCCTATAATTCACCCCTCCACTTT,CASSLEVGSSYNSPLHF
TRBJ2-3,NA,few,TRBV7-9,TGTGCCAGCAGCTCGGACGCGAGCACAGATACGCAGTATTTT,CASSSDASTDTQYF
TRBJ2-3,NA,NA,TRBV3-1,TGTGCCAGCAGCCAAGAGGGGCGGGACGGGATAGATACGCAGTATTTT,CASSQEGRDGIDTQYF
TRBJ2-1,NA,NA,TRBV7-2,TGTGCCAGCAGCTTAAGATTGGTGGGGCACGATGAGCAGTTCTTC,CASSLRLVGHDEQFF
TRBJ2-5,TRBD2,few,TRBV7-2,TGTGCCAGCAGCCCCCTTAGACGGGGGAGGGGGACCCAGTACTTC,CASSPLRRGRGTQYF
TRBJ2-5,NA,few,TRBV28,TGTGCCAGCAGTTTTTGGACAGCCCAAGAGACCCAGTACTTC,CASSFWTAQETQYF
TRBJ1-4,NA,NA,TRBV27,TGTGCCAGCGGGAGACAGAATGAAAAACTGTTTTTT,CASGRQNEKLFF
TRBJ1-6,NA,NA,TRBV6-5,TGTGCCAGCAGACCCCGTATCTCGAACCCAGCTTCACCCCTCCACTTT,CASRPRISNPASPLHF
TRBJ1-1,NA,NA,TRBV2,TGTGCCAGCAGTGAAATTCGGGGTAGGAACACTGAAGCTTTCTTT,CASSEIRGRNTEAFF
TRBJ2-5,NA,NA,TRBV20-1,TGCAGTGCTCGCGAAGTTGGGGGAATCGGAGAGACCCAGTACTTC,CSAREVGGIGETQYF
TRBJ2-4,TRBD1,NA,TRBV14,TGTGCCAGCAGCCAAGGGACAGGAGATTGGGTAGCCAAAAACATTCAGTACTTC,CASSQGTGDWVAKNIQYF
TRBJ2-5,NA,NA,TRBV20-1,TGCAGTGCTAGAGAGGGCCAGCAGCAAGAGACCCAGTACTTC,CSAREGQQQETQYF
TRBJ2-5,TRBD2,NA,TRBV24-1,TGTGCCACCAGTGATTTGAGGAGCGGGAGAGAGTACCTAGAGACCCAGTACTTC,CATSDLRSGREYLETQYF
TRBJ1-2,TRBD1,many,TRBV7-2,TGTGCCAGCAGCTTAGTAGGCGGGCGGACAGGAACTAACTATGGCTACACCTTC,CASSLVGGRTGTNYGYTF
TRBJ2-7,TRBD2,NA,TRBV6-6,TGTGCCAGCAGCCGAAGACTAGCGATAAACTACGAGCAGTACTTC,CASSRRLAINYEQYF
TRBJ2-7,TRBD1,NA,TRBV7-2,TGTGCCAGCAGCTCAGGACAGGGGGTTACCTACGAGCAGTACTTC,CASSSGQGVTYEQYF
TRBJ2-7,NA,NA,TRBV28,TGTGCCAGCAGTAATCGGGACGAATCCTACGAGCAGTACTTC,CASSNRDESYEQYF
TRBJ2-7,TRBD2,NA,TRBV3-1,TGTGCCAGCAGCCAAGATTTTACTAGCGGTTACGAGCAGTACTTC,CASSQDFTSGYEQYF
TRBJ2-1,TRBD2,NA,TRBV20-1,TGCAGTGCTAGAGACCCCCGCGGGGGGGCCTACAATGAGCAGTTCTTC,CSARDPRGGAYNEQFF
TRBJ2-3,NA,NA,TRBV5-6,TGTGCCAGCAGCTTGACAGTAGGGGGGAGCACAGATACGCAGTATTTT,CASSLTVGGSTDTQYF
TRBJ2-3,NA,many,TRBV4-2,TGTGCCAGCAGCCAGGGTCGCACAGATACGCAGTATTTT,CASSQGRTDTQYF
TRBJ1-2,TRBD1,many,TRBV6-5,TGTGCCAGCAGTTCACCACGACAGGGGCTACCGTGGCAAAGATATGGCTACACCTTC,CASSSPRQGLPWQRYGYTF
TRBJ1-1,TRBD1,NA,TRBV20-1,TGCAGTGCTAGAGATGAGGGGGCATTGAACACTGAAGCTTTCTTT,CSARDEGALNTEAFF
TRBJ2-1,NA,NA,TRBV20-1,TGCAGTGCTCGAGCTCTAGGGGGCTCCTACAATGAGCAGTTCTTC,CSARALGGSYNEQFF
TRBJ1-2,NA,few,TRBV20-1,TGCAGTGCCATCAAGGACGTCAACTATGGCTACACCTTC,CSAIKDVNYGYTF
TRBJ2-7,NA,many,TRBV18,TGTGCCAGCAGTCCGACGGGGGACGAGCAGTACTTC,CASSPTGDEQYF
TRBJ2-7,TRBD1,NA,TRBV4-3,TGCGCCAGCAGCCCCGGACAGGGATTGTACGAGCAGTACTTC,CASSPGQGLYEQYF
TRBJ2-1,TRBD1,NA,TRBV2,TGTGCCAGCAAGTTTCGGGACAGCCTTACTAATGAGCAGTTCTTC,CASKFRDSLTNEQFF
TRBJ2-3,NA,NA,TRBV4-2,TGTGCCGGCAGCCTGACCAGGATCTCCACAGATACGCAGTATTTT,CAGSLTRISTDTQYF
TRBJ2-1,TRBD2,few,TRBV12-3/TRBV12-4,TGTGCCAGCAGCACAATTAGTCCCGGGACTAGCGGGGGGGCCGGTGAGCAGTTCTTC,CASSTISPGTSGGAGEQFF
TRBJ2-1,NA,once,TRBV15,TGTGCCACCAGCAGAGATTACAGGGAGGGCAATGAGCAGTTCTTC,CATSRDYREGNEQFF
TRBJ2-6,NA,NA,TRBV29-1,TGCAGCGTCATGAGCTCTGGGGCCAACGTCCTGACTTTC,CSVMSSGANVLTF
TRBJ2-5,NA,few,TRBV3-1,TGTGCCAGTAGCCAAGGGAGCTCCAGTCCTTCCTTCGAGACCCAGTACTTC,CASSQGSSSPSFETQYF
TRBJ2-1,TRBD2,NA,TRBV9,TGTGCCAGCAGCGTAGGGGGTAGCGGGGGGACCAATGAGCAGTTCTTC,CASSVGGSGGTNEQFF
TRBJ2-7,NA,NA,TRBV27,TGTGCCAGCAGTCTAAGGCTCGCGGGACGCCAGAGGAAAGACGGGTTCTACGAGCAGTACTTC,CASSLRLAGRQRKDGFYEQYF
TRBJ1-2,TRBD1,NA,TRBV27,TGTGCCAGCAGTTTAAGGGACAGGGGGCTGGGAGGCTACACCTTC,CASSLRDRGLGGYTF
TRBJ2-7,TRBD2,few,TRBV20-1,TGCAGTGCTAGAGATTCCGGGGTAGCGGGCGGAGATCTATACGAGCAGTACTTC,CSARDSGVAGGDLYEQYF
TRBJ1-6,NA,few,TRBV12-3/TRBV12-4,TGTGCCAGCAGGCATCATAATTCACCCCTCCACTTT,CASRHHNSPLHF
TRBJ1-6,NA,NA,TRBV7-3,TGTGCCAGCAGCTCTGGCCGGATGAATTCACCCCTCCACTTT,CASSSGRMNSPLHF
TRBJ2-7,TRBD1,NA,TRBV20-1,TGCAGTGCTAGAGCAGGGACAGGGGGGAGTTACGAGCAGTACTTC,CSARAGTGGSYEQYF
TRBJ1-5,NA,NA,TRBV6-2/TRBV6-3,TGTGCCAGCAGGAATCCAACCTCTGGGAGCAATCAGCCCCAGCATTTT,CASRNPTSGSNQPQHF
TRBJ2-5,NA,NA,TRBV20-1,TGCAGTGCTCCCCCATCAGGGACGGAGACCCAGTACTTC,CSAPPSGTETQYF
TRBJ2-3,NA,NA,TRBV4-3,TGCGCCAGCAGCCAAGCCAGACAAGGCTACACAGATACGCAGTATTTT,CASSQARQGYTDTQYF
TRBJ1-1,TRBD1,few,TRBV12-3/TRBV12-4,TGTGCCAGCAGTGACAGGGGGGAAGCTTTCTTT,CASSDRGEAFF
TRBJ2-3,TRBD2,NA,TRBV5-1,TGCGCCAGCAGCTTGGTGGGAGGCGGGAGCGGCACAGATACGCAGTATTTT,CASSLVGGGSGTDTQYF
TRBJ2-3,NA,NA,TRBV3-1,TGTGCCAGCAGCCCTAGGCGGGGCCGAAGCACAGATACGCAGTATTTT,CASSPRRGRSTDTQYF
TRBJ1-5,NA,NA,TRBV15,TGTGCCACCAGCAGATATAATCAGCCCCAGCATTTT,CATSRYNQPQHF
TRBJ2-3,NA,NA,TRBV28,TGTGCCAGCAGTTTTCTTAGGACTTACACAGATACGCAGTATTTT,CASSFLRTYTDTQYF
TRBJ2-1,NA,NA,TRBV15,TGTGCCACCAGCCGAGACGGGGAGCAGTTCTTC,CATSRDGEQFF
TRBJ2-1,NA,NA,TRBV6-5,TGTGCCAGCAGTTACACAATAGCGGTCGCTGTCGATGAGCAGTTCTTC,CASSYTIAVAVDEQFF
TRBJ1-4,TRBD1,NA,TRBV7-2,TGTGCCAGCAGCCCGGGACAGGGGGCAGGTAGAAAACTGTTTTTT,CASSPGQGAGRKLFF